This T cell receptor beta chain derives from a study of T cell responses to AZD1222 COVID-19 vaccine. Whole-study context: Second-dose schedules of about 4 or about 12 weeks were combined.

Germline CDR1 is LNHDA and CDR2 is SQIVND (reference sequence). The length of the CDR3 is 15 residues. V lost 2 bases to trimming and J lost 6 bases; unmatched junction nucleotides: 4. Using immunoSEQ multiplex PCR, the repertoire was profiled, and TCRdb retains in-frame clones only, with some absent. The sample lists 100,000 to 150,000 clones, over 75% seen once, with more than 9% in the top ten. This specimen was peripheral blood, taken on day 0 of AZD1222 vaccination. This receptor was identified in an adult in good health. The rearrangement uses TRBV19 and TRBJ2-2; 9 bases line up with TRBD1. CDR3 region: CASSITGTGPGELFF. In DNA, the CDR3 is TGTGCCAGTAGTATAACCGGGACAGGGCCCGGGGAGCTGTTTTTT.